The source of this TCR beta chain is a study of Ad26.COV2.S vaccination and SARS-CoV-2 variants. The germline V gene has CDR1 LGHNA and CDR2 YSLEER. The CDR3 spans 17 residues. Trimming pared 0 bases from V and 5 bases from J, leaving 16 bases between. Treatment given: around 19 received Ad26.COV2.S at low or high dose, single or two shots; about 5 received placebo; per-sample allocation not given. Repertoires come from day 63 after the first vaccine or placebo injection. This table comes from immunoSEQ multiplex PCR, and its TCRdb copy is limited to in-frame clones, with some not included. The table lists hundreds of thousands of clones, less than 90% of them singletons.

The source was peripheral blood, collected in a trial of Ad26.COV2.S vaccine versus placebo. The rearrangement joins TRBV4-3 to TRBJ2-2, with D tentatively TRBD1 (5 bases). The TCR comes from a person aged 18 to 65 who received the Ad26.COV2.S COVID-19 vaccine or a placebo. DNA for the CDR3: TGCGCCAGCAGCCAAGATCAGGCCAGGGTGGGGACCGGGGAGCTGTTTTTT. Encoded protein: CASSQDQARVGTGELFF.